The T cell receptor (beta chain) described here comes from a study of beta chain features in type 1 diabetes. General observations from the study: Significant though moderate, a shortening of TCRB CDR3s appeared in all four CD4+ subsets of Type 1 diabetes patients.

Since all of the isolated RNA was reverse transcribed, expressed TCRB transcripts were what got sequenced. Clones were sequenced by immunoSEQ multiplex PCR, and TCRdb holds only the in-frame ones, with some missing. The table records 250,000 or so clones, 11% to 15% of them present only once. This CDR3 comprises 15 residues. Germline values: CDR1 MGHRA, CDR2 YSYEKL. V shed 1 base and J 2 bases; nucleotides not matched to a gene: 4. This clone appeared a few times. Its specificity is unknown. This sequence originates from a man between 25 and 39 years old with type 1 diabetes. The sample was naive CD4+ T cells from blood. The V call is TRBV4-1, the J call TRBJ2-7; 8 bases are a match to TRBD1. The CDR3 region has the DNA TGCGCCAGCAGCCAAGGACAGGGGTTAGCCTACGAGCAGTACTTC. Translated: CASSQGQGLAYEQYF.